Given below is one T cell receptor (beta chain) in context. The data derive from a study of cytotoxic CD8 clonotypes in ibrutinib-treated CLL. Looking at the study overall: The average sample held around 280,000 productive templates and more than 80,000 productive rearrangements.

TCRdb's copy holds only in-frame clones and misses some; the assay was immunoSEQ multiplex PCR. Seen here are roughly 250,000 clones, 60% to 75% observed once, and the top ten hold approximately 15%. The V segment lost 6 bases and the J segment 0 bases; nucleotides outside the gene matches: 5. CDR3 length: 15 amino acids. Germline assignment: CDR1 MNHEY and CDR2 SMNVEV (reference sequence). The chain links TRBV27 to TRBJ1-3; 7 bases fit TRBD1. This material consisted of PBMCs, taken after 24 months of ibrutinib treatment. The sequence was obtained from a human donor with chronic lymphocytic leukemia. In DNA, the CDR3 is TGTGCCAGCAGCCGGACAGGAGACTCTGGAAACACCATATATTTT. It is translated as CASSRTGDSGNTIYF.